The 9 T cell receptor beta chains given below trace back to one sample, sequenced in a study of yellow fever vaccine responses in identical twins. TCRdb passed the RT-PCR reads through MiXCR, listing each CDR3 protein once. The sample has about 20,000 distinct CDR3 sequences; approximately 70% are singletons. The input for sequencing was T cells from blood (PBMCs), unsorted or a sorted subset (not recorded which), taken before or after yellow fever vaccination (not recorded which). The receptors here all came from a woman under 30 who received the yellow fever vaccine.

In the case of this clonotype: Relative to the germline gene, one junction end is altered; a read error may explain this. The V gene is TRBV5-6, the J gene TRBJ2-1; 7 nucleotides align to TRBD2. The CDR3 is 11 amino acids. In germline, CDR1 is SGHDT, CDR2 YYEEEE. The CDR3 DNA follows: TGTGCCAGCAGCTCTCTCGGACTAGTGGTCTTC. It yields the protein CASSSLGLVVF.

The J gene is TRBJ1-1, the V gene TRBV3-1; no clear D gene. Trimming cost V 3 bases and J 8 bases, with 13 bases left between them. Per the germline V gene, CDR1 is LGHDT and CDR2 is YNNKEL (reference sequence). The CDR3 extends over 13 amino acids. CDR3 loop: CASSQPSGEEAFF. The CDR3 DNA reads TGTGCCAGCAGCCAGCCCTCGGGAGAGGAAGCTTTCTTT.

The chain combines TRBV15 with TRBJ2-7; unclear D gene. Trimming took off 1 base at V and 3 bases at J, with 13 bases between the two ends. The CDR3 extends over 15 amino acids. Germline CDR1 and CDR2: LNHNV and YYDKDF (reference sequence). As DNA, the CDR3 is TGTGCCACCAGCAGAGCTACCTTCCCAAACTACGAGCAGTACTTC. As protein: CATSRATFPNYEQYF.

The rearrangement uses TRBV28 and TRBJ2-7; D tentatively reads TRBD1 or TRBD2 (5 bases each). V was shortened by 5 bases and J by 0 bases, with 11 bases between the two germline ends. The CDR3 runs to 14 residues. Germline CDR1 MDHEN, CDR2 SYDVKM. The CDR3: CASSVGTDSYEQYF. The CDR3 region has the DNA TGTGCCAGCAGTGTAGGGACGGACTCCTACGAGCAGTACTTC.

This clonotype occurred a few times. The chain combines TRBV11-1 with TRBJ2-1, with 8 positions matching TRBD2. The CDR3 is 12 residues long. The V gene end was trimmed by 6 bases and the J gene end by 10 bases; junction bases not matched to a gene: 5. CDR1 is SGHAT, CDR2 FQDESV, per germline (reference sequence). This CDR3 is CASRTLAEEQFF. In DNA, the CDR3 is TGTGCCAGCAGAACACTAGCGGAGGAGCAGTTCTTC.

This sequence joins TRBV2 and TRBJ2-3; D possibly corresponds to TRBD1 (6 bases). Trimming removed 4 bases at V and 2 bases at J, with 19 bases between. CDR1 is SNHLY, CDR2 FYNNEI, per germline. This CDR3 is built from 17 residues. CDR3 residues: CASSVPRDILYTDTQYF. The CDR3 bases are TGTGCCAGCAGTGTACCCCGGGACATTCTGTACACAGATACGCAGTATTTT.

The rearrangement joins TRBV2 to TRBJ2-7; 9 nucleotides align to TRBD2. The J segment lost 4 bases and the V segment lost 4 bases, leaving 2 bases of the junction unmatched. Per germline, CDR1 SNHLY and CDR2 FYNNEI. This CDR3 is 13 amino acids long. The CDR3 nucleotides are TGTGCCAGCAGTGGGGGACTAGCATACGAGCAGTACTTC. This sequence encodes CASSGGLAYEQYF.

This clonotype was detected a few times. The rearrangement joins TRBV7-9 to TRBJ2-1; TRBD1 matches at 9 bases. V lost 5 bases to trimming and J lost 9 bases; unmatched junction nucleotides: 5. The CDR3 loop spans 13 amino acids. Germline-derived CDR1 and CDR2 are SEHNR and FQNEAQ (reference sequence). The CDR3 region is CASSRDRVGEQFF. Here the CDR3 DNA reads TGTGCCAGCAGCCGGGACAGGGTCGGTGAGCAGTTCTTC.

This clonotype was seen a few times. The CDR3 spells CASSLEVAGGPGDTQYF. The CDR3 DNA reads TGCGCCAGCAGCTTGGAGGTAGCGGGGGGGCCGGGAGATACGCAGTATTTT. The V gene is TRBV5-1, the J gene TRBJ2-3, with 11 bases that match TRBD2. Germline CDR1 reads SGHRS; CDR2 reads YFSETQ. V dropped 0 bases and J dropped 5; count of bases not matched to a gene: 8. This CDR3 has 17 residues. Using reference TRBV5-1 and TRBJ2-3 for the parts outside the CDR3, the full variable domain is KAGVTQTPRYLIKTRGQQVTLSCSPISGHRSVSWYQQTPGQGLQFLFEYFSETQRNKGNFPGRFSGRQFSNSRSEMNVSTLELGDSALYLCASSLEVAGGPGDTQYFGPGTRLTVL.